These 12 T cell receptor beta chains were all obtained from the same sample, sequenced in a study of Graves' ophthalmopathy and Graves' hyperthyroidism. As the template, RNA transcripts were used to amplify TCR beta CDR3 regions. First-round RT-PCR used HTBI primers; second-round multiplex PCR followed. MiXCR was run by TCRdb on the multiplex PCR reads, yielding one entry per CDR3 protein. The table shows about 400,000 distinct CDR3 sequences, with around a fifth occurring only once. Material: peripheral blood. The source is a woman aged 18 to 35 with stable Graves' hyperthyroidism.

This clonotype came up many times. The chain has TRBV11-2 and TRBJ1-6; unclear D gene. Trimming cost V 1 base and J 10 bases, with 8 bases left between them. CDR3 length: 13 amino acids. Germline V gene lookup returns CDR1 SGHAT and CDR2 FQNNGV. The CDR3 bases are TGTGCCAGCAGCTTAGGGTTAGGCTCACCCCTCCACTTT. It specifies CASSLGLGSPLHF. Looking up the rest from reference TRBV11-2 and TRBJ1-6 gives the full variable domain: EAGVAQSPRYKIIEKRQSVAFWCNPISGHATLYWYQQILGQGPKLLIQFQNNGVVDDSQLPKDRFSAERLKGVDSTLKIQPAKLEDSAVYLCASSLGLGSPLHFGNGTRLTVT.

The sample holds a few counts of this clonotype. This may arise from a read error, as a much more abundant clone is one base away. The chain joins TRBV20-1 to TRBJ2-5, with a tentative D call TRBD1 (6 bases). From germline, CDR1 is DFQATT and CDR2 SNEGSKA (reference sequence). The CDR3 sequence is 13 residues long. CDR3 amino acids: CSARVTGQESQYF. The CDR3, as DNA: TGCAGTGCTAGAGTGACAGGACAAGAGTCCCAGTACTTC.

This clonotype occurred many times. The V call is TRBV11-1, the J call TRBJ1-3, with 7 positions matching TRBD1. In germline, CDR1 is SGHAT, CDR2 FQDESV (reference sequence). V shed 2 bases and J 0 bases; nucleotides not matched to a gene: 13. The CDR3 runs 19 residues. The CDR3 region is CASSLRDWDSPSSGNTIYF. The CDR3 DNA follows: TGTGCCAGCAGCTTAAGGGACTGGGACAGCCCTAGCTCTGGAAACACCATATATTTT.

This clonotype occurred once. The chain carries TRBV20-1 and TRBJ2-7, with a weak D call TRBD2 (6 bases). The germline gives CDR1 DFQATT, CDR2 SNEGSKA (reference sequence). Trimming took off 3 bases at V and 4 bases at J, with 19 bases between the two ends. This CDR3 spans 15 amino acids. The CDR3 nucleotides are TGCAGTGCTAGGGGGAGGCAGCGAGGACCTTACGAGCAGTACTTC. Protein product: CSARGRQRGPYEQYF.

This clonotype was recorded many times. The chain recombines TRBV28 with TRBJ2-7; D is tentatively TRBD1 or TRBD2 (5 bases each). The germline V gene encodes CDR1 MDHEN and CDR2 SYDVKM. The V end lost 11 bases, the J end lost 0 bases, and 17 bases lay between the germline ends. The CDR3 length is 14 residues. CDR3 residues: CACIRESSSYEQYF. CDR3 DNA sequence: TGTGCCTGCATCAGGGAGTCCAGCTCCTACGAGCAGTACTTC.

This clonotype was seen at least ten times. V gene TRBV4-1 combines with J gene TRBJ1-1, with a weak D call TRBD1 (5 bases). This CDR3 has 16 amino acids. Trimming removed 2 bases from V and 0 bases from J, with 13 bases in between. CDR1 and CDR2 from the germline V gene are MGHRA and YSYEKL. This chain's CDR3 is CASSQLPTVMNTEAFF. For the CDR3, the DNA is TGCGCCAGCAGCCAACTACCGACAGTGATGAACACTGAAGCTTTCTTT.

This clonotype has a count of ten or more. The rearrangement uses TRBV11-2 and TRBJ2-2; 8 positions match TRBD1. This CDR3 spans 14 amino acids. Germline CDR1 SGHAT, CDR2 FQNNGV. Trimming removed 6 bases from V and 6 bases from J; junction bases left unmatched: 6. CDR3 sequence reads: CASRPLQGAGELFF. Here the CDR3 DNA reads TGTGCCAGCAGACCGTTACAGGGGGCCGGGGAGCTGTTTTTT.

This clonotype has a count of ten or more. The V and J genes are TRBV6-5 and TRBJ1-1; D might be TRBD1 (5 bases). The CDR3 runs 19 residues. V was shortened by 10 bases and J by 0 bases, with 30 bases between the two germline ends. CDR1 and CDR2 (germline): MNHEY, SVGAGI. CDR3 loop: CATESGVRGLRRVNTEAFF. As DNA, the CDR3 is TGTGCCACCGAGAGCGGGGTGAGGGGTCTTCGGCGGGTGAACACTGAAGCTTTCTTT.

The V gene is TRBV7-2, the J gene TRBJ2-5, with unresolved D. There are 15 residues in the CDR3. V dropped 1 base and J dropped 0 bases, with 9 bases sitting between them. Germline values: CDR1 SGHTA, CDR2 FQGNSA. CDR3: CASSLGFSYQETQYF. CDR3 bases: TGTGCCAGCAGCTTAGGTTTCTCGTACCAAGAGACCCAGTACTTC.

The chain uses TRBV9 and TRBJ1-1; D gene uncertain. CDR3 length equals 14 residues. V was trimmed by 0 bases and J by 0 bases, leaving 6 bases between them. The V gene's germline CDR1 is SGDLS and CDR2 YYNGEE. Here the CDR3 DNA reads TGTGCCAGCAGCGTAGCTACGGTGAACACTGAAGCTTTCTTT. Translated, it gives CASSVATVNTEAFF.

At least ten counts were recorded for this clonotype. The V gene is TRBV20-1, the J gene TRBJ2-7, with TRBD2 matching over 9 bases. The CDR3 runs to 16 residues. J lost 3 bases, V lost 3 bases, and 12 bases had no gene match. The germline gives CDR1 DFQATT, CDR2 SNEGSKA (reference sequence). The CDR3 sequence: CSASYVAGEQGYEQYF. CDR3 bases: TGCAGTGCTAGTTACGTAGCGGGAGAACAGGGCTACGAGCAGTACTTC.

This clonotype was detected ten times or more. J is TRBJ2-5 and V is TRBV20-1; 12 bases match TRBD2. Losses at the gene ends were 6 bases for V and 5 bases for J; bases not matched to a gene: 10. The CDR3 extends over 15 amino acids. Germline loops: CDR1 DFQATT, CDR2 SNEGSKA (reference sequence). The CDR3 coding sequence is TGCAGTGCCTACCCGACTAGCGGGAGCAGGGAGACCCAGTACTTC. The encoded protein is CSAYPTSGSRETQYF.